The 30 T cell receptor beta chains reported below all come from one sample, sequenced in a study of T cell clonotyping in hematopoietic cell transplantation. The assay was immunoSEQ multiplex PCR, and TCRdb's table has in-frame clones only and misses some. The sample lists 4,700 or so clones, around 92% seen once, with roughly 28% in the top ten. This sample comprised peripheral blood mononuclear cells, obtained 100 days after allogeneic stem cell transplant. These receptors were obtained from an older male patient who had an allogeneic stem cell transplant from an unrelated donor, so T cells may come from the graft donor. Some clones in this sample may be carry-over from other donors' samples.

The V and J genes are TRBV4-3 and TRBJ2-7; D unclear. CDR1 is LGHNA and CDR2 is YSLEER in the germline V gene. CDR3 length: 13 amino acids. V was cut by 1 base and J by 2 bases, with 6 bases left in between. The CDR3 DNA sequence: TGCGCCAGCAGCCAAGTCCCAGCCTACGAGCAGTACTTC. Its protein is CASSQVPAYEQYF.

This chain joins TRBV7-9 and TRBJ2-7, with 7 bases matching TRBD1. Looked up from germline, CDR1 is SEHNR and CDR2 is FQNEAQ (reference sequence). Losses at the gene ends were 5 bases for V and 6 bases for J; bases not matched to a gene: 10. This CDR3 has 14 residues. CDR3 in DNA: TGTGCCAGCAGCCCCAGGGGGATGGGGGCCGAGCAGTACTTC. This sequence encodes CASSPRGMGAEQYF.

The chain is built from TRBV6-5 and TRBJ1-5; 9 bases agree with TRBD1. CDR3 length equals 13 residues. Trimming at V came to 10 bases and at J to 3 bases, leaving 4 bases not matched to a gene. Germline loops: CDR1 MNHEY, CDR2 SVGAGI. Written as DNA, the CDR3 is TGTGCCACTCGGGACAGGGACAATCAGCCCCAGCATTTT. As protein: CATRDRDNQPQHF.

The chain carries TRBV23-1 and TRBJ2-7, with D perhaps TRBD1 (6 bases). TRBV23-1 is assigned to the ORF class and has an uncertain function. V gave up 4 bases and J gave up 9 bases, with 16 bases separating them. The CDR3 is 13 residues long. The CDR3 coding sequence is TGCGCCAGCAGTCCAGGGACACCCAAGGGGCAGTACTTC. It translates to CASSPGTPKGQYF.

This clone was seen a handful of times. CDR3 nucleotides: TGTGCCAGCAGTTCCCTCCAGGGTGCCCAGCCCCAGCATTTT. This codes for CASSSLQGAQPQHF. The J gene is TRBJ1-5, the V gene TRBV27, with D tentatively TRBD1 (5 bases). Germline loops: CDR1 MNHEY, CDR2 SMNVEV (reference sequence). This CDR3 comprises 14 residues. The V end lost 4 bases, the J end lost 7 bases, and 14 bases lay between the germline ends.

This clone has just one count. The genes are TRBV28 and TRBJ2-5; D is unresolved. CDR1 and CDR2 from the germline V gene are MDHEN and SYDVKM. The germline V and J ends were trimmed by 4 bases and 1 base, with 4 bases remaining between them. The length of the CDR3 is 12 residues. The CDR3 here is CASSSIQETQYF. Written as DNA, the CDR3 is TGTGCCAGCAGTTCTATCCAAGAGACCCAGTACTTC.

In its sample, this clone was seen a few times. This chain connects TRBV9 to TRBJ2-7; 11 bases map to TRBD1. The trim removed 4 bases at V and 2 bases at J, leaving 5 bases unmatched. The CDR3 runs to 15 residues. Germline loops: CDR1 SGDLS, CDR2 YYNGEE. This chain's CDR3 is CASSSGQGVTYEQYF. The CDR3, as DNA: TGTGCCAGCAGCTCGGGACAGGGGGTTACCTACGAGCAGTACTTC. The variable domain in full, completed from reference TRBV9 and TRBJ2-7, reads DSGVTQTPKHLITATGQRVTLRCSPRSGDLSVYWYQQSLDQGLQFLIQYYNGEERAKGNILERFSAQQFPDLHSELNLSSLELGDSALYFCASSSGQGVTYEQYFGPGTRLTVT.

The V gene is TRBV2, the J gene TRBJ1-4, with D possibly TRBD1 on 6 matching bases. The CDR3 totals 13 residues. The germline V gene has CDR1 SNHLY and CDR2 FYNNEI. V was cut by 6 bases and J by 5 bases, with 10 bases left in between. The CDR3 DNA reads TGTGCCAGCAGAGGCCAGGGGAATGAAAAACTGTTTTTT. This sequence encodes CASRGQGNEKLFF.

The genes are TRBV28 and TRBJ2-3; TRBD1 might be the D (6 bases). V was trimmed by 6 bases and J by 0 bases, leaving 10 bases between them. Per the germline V gene, CDR1 is MDHEN and CDR2 is SYDVKM. This CDR3 comprises 14 residues. CDR3 DNA: TGTGCCAGCAGCGCTGGACAGAGCACAGATACGCAGTATTTT. Encoded protein: CASSAGQSTDTQYF.

V gene TRBV19 combines with J gene TRBJ2-7; 10 bases are a match to TRBD2. The CDR3 has 16 residues. Germline CDR1 and CDR2: LNHDA and SQIVND (reference sequence). Trimming took 7 bases from V and 3 from J; bases not matched to a gene: 12. CDR3 protein: CASTGLAAGPLYEQYF. CDR3 DNA sequence: TGTGCCAGTACCGGACTAGCGGCAGGACCGCTCTACGAGCAGTACTTC.

The CDR3 DNA sequence: TGTGCCAGCAGCTCCCCGGGACAGACATCCTCTGGAAACACCATATATTTT. Translating it yields CASSSPGQTSSGNTIYF. The chain joins TRBV25-1 to TRBJ1-3; TRBD1 matches 7 bases. The CDR3 loop spans 17 amino acids. Trimming at V came to 6 bases and at J to 0 bases, leaving 11 bases not matched to a gene. Germline-derived CDR1 and CDR2 are MGHDK and SYGVNS.

Details on this clone: Within the sample, other DNA sequences also encode this same CDR3. The J gene is TRBJ1-2, the V gene TRBV5-6; D perhaps matches TRBD1 (6 bases). V dropped 3 bases and J dropped 4 bases, with 10 bases sitting between them. The CDR3 has 13 residues. Germline assignment: CDR1 SGHDT and CDR2 YYEEEE. This CDR3 is CASSSGQSYGYTF. The CDR3 DNA sequence: TGTGCCAGCAGCTCCGGACAGTCCTATGGCTACACCTTC.

The chain employs TRBV11-3 and TRBJ1-1; tentative D call: TRBD1 (5 bases). The V end was cut by 5 bases, the J end by 1 base, with 11 bases between. CDR1 and CDR2 (germline): SGHNT, YENEEA. This CDR3 spans 14 amino acids. The CDR3 bases are TGTGCCAGCAGCCACCGGGGGGAGAACACTGAAGCTTTCTTT. Translation gives CASSHRGENTEAFF.

The chain combines TRBV7-2 with TRBJ1-3; 7 nucleotides match TRBD1. Looked up from germline, CDR1 is SGHTA and CDR2 is FQGNSA. After removal of 3 bases from V and 3 bases from J, the junction contained 8 bases not matched to a gene. This CDR3 contains 16 residues. CDR3 DNA: TGTGCCAGCAGCTTCTCGGCAGGGGGAAGTGGAAACACCATATATTTT. It codes for CASSFSAGGSGNTIYF.

The V call is TRBV28, the J call TRBJ2-2; D remains unclear. V shed 7 bases and J shed 5 bases, with 14 bases lying between them. The CDR3 contains 14 residues. Per germline, CDR1 MDHEN and CDR2 SYDVKM. As DNA, the CDR3 is TGTGCCAGCACCTACACCATGATTACCGGGGAGCTGTTTTTT. It is translated as CASTYTMITGELFF.

The genes are TRBV28 and TRBJ2-3; D is unclear. Germline V CDR1 and CDR2: MDHEN, SYDVKM. V was cut by 5 bases and J by 3 bases, with 12 bases left in between. There are 14 residues in the CDR3. The CDR3: CASSPLMRTDTQYF. CDR3 bases: TGTGCCAGCAGTCCTTTAATGCGGACAGATACGCAGTATTTT.

The CDR3, as DNA: TGTGCCAGCAGTTTATCGGGGGATGTAAATTCCTACGAGCAGTACTTC. Encoded protein: CASSLSGDVNSYEQYF. The V and J genes are TRBV27 and TRBJ2-7; D tentatively fits TRBD1 or TRBD2 (5 bases each). Germline loops: CDR1 MNHEY, CDR2 SMNVEV (reference sequence). Trimming left V 0 bases short and J 1 base short, with 13 bases between. The CDR3 covers 16 residues.

The chain employs TRBV5-5 and TRBJ1-1; D gene ambiguous. The germline V gene encodes CDR1 SGHKS and CDR2 YYEKEE (reference sequence). CDR3 size: 13 residues. V shed 5 bases and J shed 1 base, with 9 bases lying between them. The DNA for the CDR3 is TGTGCCAGCAGTTCAGTCCAGAACACTGAAGCTTTCTTT. Its protein product is CASSSVQNTEAFF.

This clone was picked up a small number of times. The rearrangement uses TRBV12-5 and TRBJ2-6; D is perhaps TRBD1 or TRBD2 (5 bases each). The V gene lost 7 bases and the J gene lost 2 bases, with 24 bases spanning the gap. The CDR3 runs to 19 residues. The germline gives CDR1 LGHNT, CDR2 FRNRAP. In DNA form, the CDR3 reads TGTGCTAGTGCAAGGGTCGTCAGCGACGGGACCGCTGGGGCCAACGTCCTGACTTTC. Its translation: CASARVVSDGTAGANVLTF.

This clone was observed a handful of times. Here the CDR3 reads CASRSSSGQGRFYEQYF. In DNA form, the CDR3 reads TGTGCCAGCAGGTCCTCTAGCGGCCAAGGTCGGTTTTACGAGCAGTACTTC. This chain joins TRBV5-6 and TRBJ2-7; 7 nucleotides match TRBD2. The junction had 18 bases not matched to a gene; V was cut back by 5 bases and J by 4 bases. The CDR3 has 17 amino acids. Germline CDR1 is SGHDT and CDR2 is YYEEEE.

This clone was seen once. This chain connects TRBV14 to TRBJ1-1; D perhaps matches TRBD1 (6 bases). Germline values: CDR1 SGHDN, CDR2 FVKESK. The germline V and J ends were trimmed by 6 bases and 1 base, with 15 bases remaining between them. The CDR3 is made up of 15 amino acids. The CDR3: CASRRTATANTEAFF. The CDR3 region has the DNA TGTGCCAGCAGGCGGACAGCCACCGCGAACACTGAAGCTTTCTTT.

This chain uses TRBV9 with TRBJ1-1; TRBD1 aligns across 9 bases. The CDR3 has 13 residues. V gave up 4 bases and J gave up 8 bases; unmatched junction bases: 6. Germline lookup yields CDR1 SGDLS and CDR2 YYNGEE. CDR3 amino acids: CASSPGTGTEAFF. CDR3 DNA sequence: TGTGCCAGCAGCCCGGGGACAGGGACCGAAGCTTTCTTT.

The chain couples TRBV10-3 to TRBJ2-5, with TRBD1 matching over 7 bases. V dropped 8 bases and J dropped 4; count of bases not matched to a gene: 10. Per the germline V gene, CDR1 is ENHRY and CDR2 is SYGVKD. The CDR3 sequence is 14 residues long. Here the CDR3 reads CAIGNTGVGETQYF. The CDR3 nucleotides are TGTGCCATCGGAAATACAGGGGTAGGAGAGACCCAGTACTTC.

The chain uses TRBV4-1 and TRBJ2-1; D unclear. This CDR3 is 12 amino acids long. Germline CDR1 MGHRA, CDR2 YSYEKL. V was shortened by 4 bases and J by 7 bases, with 8 bases between the two germline ends. The CDR3 spells CASSPSWNEQFF. The CDR3 DNA is TGCGCCAGCAGCCCAAGTTGGAATGAGCAGTTCTTC.

In this sample, this clone turned up once. An end of the junction does not agree with germline; a read error may underlie this. The V call is TRBV27, the J call TRBJ1-2, with 9 positions matching TRBD1. Germline values: CDR1 MNHEY, CDR2 SMNVEV (reference sequence). This CDR3 has 13 amino acids. The CDR3 DNA is TGTGCCAGCGGTTTCCGGGACAGGGCCGGCTACACCTTC. This encodes CASGFRDRAGYTF.

This clone was seen just once. The gene calls are TRBV7-2 and TRBJ2-7; 7 positions match TRBD2. In germline, CDR1 is SGHTA, CDR2 FQGNSA. The CDR3 contains 15 residues. V was clipped by 4 bases and J by 4 bases; unmatched bases: 10. The CDR3 DNA reads TGTGCCAGCAGCTGGGGGTTGGGGGAGGGTTACGAGCAGTACTTC. It encodes CASSWGLGEGYEQYF.

The CDR3 here is CASSQAGWEYGYTF. The CDR3 region has the DNA TGTGCCAGCAGCCAAGCGGGGTGGGAGTATGGCTACACCTTC. The chain combines TRBV4-2 with TRBJ1-2, with D uncertain. There are 14 residues in the CDR3. CDR1 LGHNA and CDR2 YNFKEQ come from the germline V gene. V was clipped by 1 base and J by 5 bases, with 11 bases between them.

The chain joins TRBV19 to TRBJ2-1, with TRBD2 as a possible D gene (5 bases). V was pared by 0 bases and J by 4 bases, with 19 bases between. The germline V gene has CDR1 LNHDA and CDR2 SQIVND (reference sequence). The CDR3 length is 18 residues. CDR3 bases: TGTGCCAGTAGTATAGAGAAGATCGGGATCAACGGGTACAATGAGCAGTTCTTC. As protein: CASSIEKIGINGYNEQFF.

DNA of the CDR3: TGTGCCAGCAGCCCCTGGGGGGGGCGGGAATTTTACGAGCAGTACTTC. Amino acid sequence: CASSPWGGREFYEQYF. The rearrangement joins TRBV7-2 to TRBJ2-7, with a weak D call TRBD2 (7 bases). CDR3 length: 16 amino acids. Germline V gene sequence: CDR1 SGHTA, CDR2 FQGNSA. V shed 5 bases and J shed 4 bases, with 21 bases lying between them.

The CDR3 is CASSRDRGPGSRSYEQYF. The CDR3 DNA follows: TGCGCCAGCAGCCGGGACAGGGGGCCAGGTTCGAGGTCCTACGAGCAGTACTTC. The chain uses TRBV4-1 and TRBJ2-7; 12 bases are shared with TRBD1. The CDR3 runs to 18 residues. CDR1 is MGHRA and CDR2 is YSYEKL in the germline V gene. V dropped 4 bases and J dropped 1; count of bases not matched to a gene: 11.